A selection of T cell receptor beta chains follows, all from one sample in a study of spatial heterogeneity in lung cancer. TCRdb re-called the 5' RACE reads with MiXCR, one entry per CDR3 protein. The repertoire holds roughly 40,000 distinct CDR3 sequences, with nearly 7% as singletons. The specimen comprised PBMCs, sampled at surgery. Receptor source: a female donor with early-stage non-small cell lung cancer. Both conserved end residues are trimmed from each CDR3. Each record gives: V gene, CDR3 protein.

V: TRBV20-1
CDR3: SARAGSTNEKLF

V: TRBV9
CDR3: ASSVQAGAGNYGYT

V: TRBV28
CDR3: ASNTRASGAIKETH

V: TRBV5-1
CDR3: ASREQGSGEQY

V: TRBV20-1
CDR3: SAGSRFNTGELF

V: TRBV5-4
CDR3: ASSLGTGARGDTQY

V: TRBV5-1
CDR3: ASNPRDRPTGELF

V: TRBV24-1
CDR3: ATRDGALGYT

V: TRBV4-3
CDR3: ASTFGDRVSGYT

V: TRBV12-3/TRBV12-4
CDR3: ASSWGVPEETQY

V: TRBV29-1
CDR3: SVIRGPPGNTIY

V: TRBV6-6
CDR3: ASSLAGGPNEQF

V: TRBV12-3/TRBV12-4
CDR3: ASRQGGNTGELF

V: TRBV20-1
CDR3: SADTLAKNIQY